These 20 T cell receptor beta chains were sequenced from one sample in a study of early T cells in non-severe SARS-CoV-2 infection (dated by TCRdb to the early 2020s). Libraries came from 5' RACE. Sequencing was performed on a NextSeq 500. TCRdb trimmed public reads at Q25 via fastp, called clones via MiXCR and kept in-frame beta chains. Every distinct CDR3 protein forms one entry, paired with its most common genes and DNA. This sample holds tens of thousands of distinct CDR3 sequences; 9.5% to 15% were observed only once. The ten most abundant clones make up 4.5% of the sample. The sequencing sample was made of whole blood. The receptors were sampled from an adult who was a healthcare worker with PCR-confirmed SARS-CoV-2 infection or an uninfected control (not recorded which).

This clonotype was seen a few times. This rearrangement joins TRBV7-8 to TRBJ2-5; the match to TRBD2 covers 9 bases. The CDR3 covers 14 residues. Germline V gene data show CDR1 as SGHVS and CDR2 as FQNEAQ. V was pared by 9 bases and J by 5 bases, with 10 bases of the junction left unmatched. CDR3 nucleotides: TGTGCCAGTTCTTATGGCGGGGGGGCTGAGACCCAGTACTTC. Protein sequence: CASSYGGGAETQYF.

This clonotype was seen a few times. The chain uses TRBV3-1 and TRBJ1-2; D is possibly TRBD1 (5 bases). Germline V CDR1 and CDR2: LGHDT, YNNKEL (reference sequence). The CDR3 runs 13 residues. V was cut by 4 bases and J by 6 bases, with 12 bases left in between. In DNA form, the CDR3 reads TGTGCCAGCAGCCCCACATGGGGGGATGGCTACACCTTC. It yields the protein CASSPTWGDGYTF.

This clonotype was detected only a few times. The chain recombines TRBV18 with TRBJ2-4; D is unresolved. Trimming shortened V by 8 bases and J by 11 bases, and 19 bases separated the two germline ends. The CDR3 totals 13 residues. Looked up from germline, CDR1 is KGHSH and CDR2 is LQKENI. CDR3 in amino acids: CASGPTSRYVQYF. The CDR3 bases are TGTGCCAGCGGTCCCACCAGTCGTTACGTTCAGTACTTC.

This clonotype has more than one count but fewer than ten. The chain uses TRBV11-2 and TRBJ2-1; perhaps TRBD2 as D (7 bases). CDR3 length: 15 amino acids. Germline CDR1 and CDR2: SGHAT and FQNNGV. Trimming removed 5 bases at V and 9 bases at J, with 20 bases between. For the CDR3, the DNA is TGTGCCAGCAGCCCATGGACTAGTCGGGGGCGTGAGCAGTTCTTC. It codes for CASSPWTSRGREQFF.

This clonotype has ten or more counts. The chain employs TRBV27 and TRBJ2-7; TRBD1 aligns across 9 bases. CDR1 and CDR2 from the germline V gene are MNHEY and SMNVEV (reference sequence). V lost 2 bases and J lost 2; bases outside the gene matches: 7. This CDR3 comprises 16 residues. CDR3 amino acids: CASSLRGGTGTYEQYF. Here the CDR3 DNA reads TGTGCCAGCAGTTTACGAGGGGGGACAGGGACCTACGAGCAGTACTTC.

This chain joins TRBV9 and TRBJ1-3, with D hard to call. Trimming shortened V by 3 bases and J by 2 bases, and 15 bases separated the two germline ends. There are 16 residues in the CDR3. Germline-derived CDR1 and CDR2 are SGDLS and YYNGEE. CDR3 amino acids: CASSAQPNSAGNTIYF. For the CDR3, the DNA is TGTGCCAGCAGCGCCCAGCCCAACAGCGCTGGAAACACCATATATTTT.

This clonotype has a handful of counts. This chain connects TRBV3-1 to TRBJ1-1, with D tentatively TRBD1 (6 bases). Germline V lookup: CDR1 LGHDT, CDR2 YNNKEL (reference sequence). The V end was cut by 5 bases, the J end by 0 bases, with 13 bases between. The CDR3 has 15 residues. CDR3 in amino acids: CASSKRGPMNTEAFF. The CDR3 DNA follows: TGTGCCAGCAGCAAGCGGGGGCCAATGAACACTGAAGCTTTCTTT.

This clonotype came up a few times. The V and J genes are TRBV6-6 and TRBJ2-4; D may be TRBD1 (6 bases). Per germline, CDR1 MNHNY and CDR2 SVGAGI (reference sequence). The CDR3 is 15 amino acids. Trimming removed 8 bases at V and 0 bases at J, with 14 bases between. DNA of the CDR3: TGTGCCAGCCGCCACAGGGATGTAGCCAAAAACATTCAGTACTTC. It is translated as CASRHRDVAKNIQYF.

The chain couples TRBV3-1 to TRBJ1-5; D not resolved. The germline gives CDR1 LGHDT, CDR2 YNNKEL (reference sequence). The CDR3 has 15 residues. The ends were cut back, 0 bases at V and 1 base at J, with 7 bases in the middle. The CDR3 spells CASSQDSQSNQPQHF. CDR3 sequence (DNA): TGTGCCAGCAGCCAAGACAGCCAGAGCAATCAGCCCCAGCATTTT.

This chain joins TRBV7-3 and TRBJ2-1; 11 positions match TRBD2. Germline CDR1 and CDR2: SGHTA and FQGTGA. V lost 5 bases to trimming and J lost 4 bases; unmatched junction nucleotides: 16. This CDR3 is 19 amino acids long. CDR3 DNA sequence: TGTGCCAGCAGCCCCAGCCGACTAGCGGGGCCGGCGCTGTACAATGAGCAGTTCTTC. Translated, it gives CASSPSRLAGPALYNEQFF.

The chain recombines TRBV24-1 with TRBJ2-3, with 8 bases fitting TRBD1. The CDR3 length is 16 residues. V was pared by 3 bases and J by 6 bases, with 10 bases of the junction left unmatched. Germline CDR1 and CDR2: KGHDR and SFDVKD. CDR3 in amino acids: CATSDTRTGTGDTQYF. The CDR3 DNA follows: TGTGCCACCAGTGATACCCGGACAGGGACGGGGGATACGCAGTATTTT.

The chain is built from TRBV10-3 and TRBJ2-1; 8 bases agree with TRBD1. Trimming removed 6 bases from V and 5 bases from J; junction bases left unmatched: 3. This CDR3 is built from 13 residues. Germline V gene lookup returns CDR1 ENHRY and CDR2 SYGVKD. CDR3: CAIRDRVDNEQFF. CDR3 DNA sequence: TGTGCCATCAGGGACAGGGTAGACAATGAGCAGTTCTTC.

There are many counts of this clonotype. The chain couples TRBV6-5 to TRBJ2-3, with TRBD2 matching over 16 bases. Per the germline V gene, CDR1 is MNHEY and CDR2 is SVGAGI. This CDR3 contains 20 residues. V shed 0 bases, J shed 3 bases, and the junction held 9 bases outside the gene matches. CDR3 nucleotides: TGTGCCAGCAGTTACTCCCGAGGGACTAGCGGGAGGGTGGGTACAGATACGCAGTATTTT. Translating gives CASSYSRGTSGRVGTDTQYF.

This clonotype was seen repeatedly, ten times or more. CDR3: CASSQVSATYNEQFF. CDR3 DNA sequence: TGCGCCAGCAGCCAGGTTAGCGCGACCTACAATGAGCAGTTCTTC. V is TRBV4-1 and J is TRBJ2-1; tentative D call: TRBD2 (5 bases). The CDR3 runs 15 residues. Trimming pared 3 bases from V and 2 bases from J, leaving 11 bases between. Germline V gene lookup returns CDR1 MGHRA and CDR2 YSYEKL.

This clonotype appeared many times. The chain is built from TRBV10-2 and TRBJ2-5, with TRBD2 matching 13 bases. The CDR3 has 17 amino acids. In germline, CDR1 is WSHSY, CDR2 SAAADI. V gave up 3 bases and J gave up 4 bases; unmatched junction bases: 8. The DNA of the CDR3 is TGCGCCAGCAGTGAAAACCTGGGACTAGCGGGACGAGAGACCCAGTACTTC. This translates into CASSENLGLAGRETQYF.

The V gene is TRBV19, the J gene TRBJ2-3, with D possibly matching TRBD2 (6 bases). CDR1 LNHDA and CDR2 SQIVND come from the germline V gene (reference sequence). The CDR3 runs to 14 residues. V dropped 8 bases and J dropped 0 bases, with 12 bases sitting between them. CDR3 sequence (DNA): TGTGCCAGTTCCTCTAGCGTCAGCACAGATACGCAGTATTTT. Protein sequence: CASSSSVSTDTQYF. Full variable domain (outside the CDR3, taken from reference TRBV19 and TRBJ2-3): DGGITQSPKYLFRKEGQNVTLSCEQNLNHDAMYWYRQDPGQGLRLIYYSQIVNDFQKGDIAEGYSVSREKKESFPLTVTSAQKNPTAFYLCASSSSVSTDTQYFGPGTRLTVL.

This clonotype appeared many times. The chain couples TRBV5-1 to TRBJ1-1, with D unresolved. Germline loops: CDR1 SGHRS, CDR2 YFSETQ. V lost 4 bases and J lost 0, with 13 bases in between. The CDR3 runs 15 residues. The CDR3 loop is CASSPRAEMNTEAFF. CDR3 nucleotide sequence: TGCGCCAGCAGCCCCCGGGCAGAAATGAACACTGAAGCTTTCTTT.

The genes are TRBV6-1 and TRBJ2-1, with TRBD1 matching 7 bases. Germline loops: CDR1 MNHNS, CDR2 SASEGT. The V and J ends lost 3 bases and 8 bases, in that order; junction bases with no gene match: 4. The CDR3 is made up of 13 amino acids. CDR3 sequence reads: CASSDITGDEQFF. DNA for the CDR3: TGTGCCAGCAGTGATATTACAGGGGATGAGCAGTTCTTC.

Ten or more counts support this clonotype. The gene calls are TRBV11-2 and TRBJ2-3, with TRBD2 matching 8 bases. The trim removed 0 bases at V and 5 bases at J, leaving 10 bases unmatched. The CDR3 loop spans 17 amino acids. Germline CDR1 and CDR2: SGHAT and FQNNGV. The CDR3 loop reads CASSLDRGSGIVDTQYF. The CDR3 DNA reads TGTGCCAGCAGCTTAGATCGAGGTAGCGGGATAGTAGATACGCAGTATTTT.

This clonotype was found a few times. The chain combines TRBV29-1 with TRBJ2-2; 10 bases agree with TRBD2. J lost 0 bases, V lost 7 bases, and 11 bases had no gene match. CDR1 is SQVTM, CDR2 ANQGSEA, per germline. The length of the CDR3 is 17 residues. For the CDR3, the DNA is TGCAGCGCCCTACCCTTAGCGGGGGGAACGAACACCGGGGAGCTGTTTTTT. It codes for CSALPLAGGTNTGELFF.